The clone carrying this T cell receptor beta chain was recorded only once. The antigen is not known. One end of the junction varies from germline; a read error may be responsible. This sample is drawn from a study of blood T cells in healthy people across ages. Notes on the study in general: Roughly linear declines in TCR beta diversity per million T cells occurred with age.

A second PCR, run for about 7 to 11 cycles, used a sample-barcoded 5' primer plus a J-beta primer mix. TCRdb used MiXCR to reprocess the 5' RACE reads, holding one entry per CDR3 protein. The table records 780,000 or so distinct CDR3 sequences, approximately 60% of them present only once. Donation came from healthy Caucasian individuals in Russia who were aged roughly 6 to 95. The germline gives CDR1 SGHRS, CDR2 YFSETQ. The CDR3 covers 16 residues. J is TRBJ2-1 and V is TRBV5-1, with D tentatively TRBD2 (5 bases). The sequence derives from a man aged 35-49 years in good health. The sample comprised blood. The CDR3 loop is CASSLATTRSYNEQFF. In DNA form, the CDR3 reads TGTGCCAGCAGCTTGGCGACTACCCGATCCTACAATGAGCAGTTCTTT.